Below are 26 T cell receptor beta chains sequenced from a single sample in a study of blood T cell repertoires in COVID-19. Measured with immunoSEQ multiplex PCR; TCRdb has only the in-frame clones, and not every one. The sample lists fewer than 200,000 clones; over 70% were seen once. Sequenced sample: PBMCs or T cells enriched from blood (not recorded which). Source of these receptors: a middle-aged woman with acute COVID-19.

The genes are TRBV6-5 and TRBJ2-7; 9 bases map to TRBD1. The CDR3 loop spans 16 amino acids. Per the germline V gene, CDR1 is MNHEY and CDR2 is SVGAGI. Trimming at V came to 0 bases and at J to 6 bases, leaving 9 bases not matched to a gene. The CDR3 coding sequence is TGTGCCAGCAGTTACTCCGGCCCAGAGACAGGGGGCGAGCAGTACTTC. Its protein is CASSYSGPETGGEQYF.

The gene calls are TRBV7-8 and TRBJ2-1, with 12 bases matching TRBD2. Germline CDR1 reads SGHVS; CDR2 reads FQNEAQ. V shed 5 bases, J shed 0 bases, and the junction held 8 bases outside the gene matches. This CDR3 has 18 amino acids. The CDR3 sequence: CASSRPTSGGSSYNEQFF. The DNA of the CDR3 is TGTGCCAGCAGCCGACCGACTAGCGGGGGAAGCTCCTACAATGAGCAGTTCTTC.

The J gene is TRBJ1-5, the V gene TRBV19, with D maybe TRBD1 (5 bases). Germline V lookup: CDR1 LNHDA, CDR2 SQIVND (reference sequence). The CDR3 extends over 14 amino acids. Here the CDR3 DNA reads TGTGCATCAGGGTCGGGAGGGTTCGATCAGCCCCAGCATTTT. Translated: CASGSGGFDQPQHF.

This clone was detected once. The rearrangement links TRBV6-4 to TRBJ2-2; tentative D call: TRBD2 (6 bases). Between the trimmed V and J ends, which lost 5 bases and 3 bases, there was a span of 13 bases. Germline CDR1 is MRHNA and CDR2 is SNTAGT. The CDR3 length is 15 residues. The CDR3 coding sequence is TGTGCCAGCAGTCCCGGTTCGGGAGACACCGGGGAGCTGTTTTTT. As protein: CASSPGSGDTGELFF.

CDR3 sequence: CASGLTGGSGNTIYF. The CDR3, as DNA: TGTGCTAGTGGTTTGACAGGGGGGTCTGGAAACACCATATATTTT. This chain links TRBV12-5 with TRBJ1-3; 8 bases map to TRBD1. The V gene end was trimmed by 2 bases and the J gene end by 1 base; junction bases not matched to a gene: 1. This CDR3 has 15 amino acids. The germline V gene has CDR1 LGHNT and CDR2 FRNRAP. The full variable domain, with the rest looked up from reference TRBV12-5 and TRBJ1-3, is DARVTQTPRHKVTEMGQEVTMRCQPILGHNTVFWYRQTMMQGLELLAYFRNRAPLDDSGMPKDRFSAEMPDATLATLKIQPSEPRDSAVYFCASGLTGGSGNTIYFGEGSWLTVV.

V is TRBV2 and J is TRBJ1-2, with 11 bases fitting TRBD1. CDR3 length: 14 amino acids. With V trimmed by 6 bases and J by 6 bases, 6 bases remained unmatched. Germline CDR1 is SNHLY and CDR2 is FYNNEI. For the CDR3, the DNA is TGTGCCAGCAGAGGACAGGGGGCTTGGGATGGCTACACCTTC. It specifies CASRGQGAWDGYTF. The full variable domain, in which reference TRBV2 and TRBJ1-2 provide the parts outside the CDR3, is EPEVTQTPSHQVTQMGQEVILRCVPISNHLYFYWYRQILGQKVEFLVSFYNNEISEKSEIFDDQFSVERPDGSNFTLKIRSTKLEDSAMYFCASRGQGAWDGYTFGSGTRLTVV.

CDR3 sequence reads: CASRLRTGELFF. The DNA for the CDR3 is TGTGCCAGCAGACTTCGCACCGGGGAGCTGTTTTTT. This chain uses TRBV12-3 or TRBV12-4 with TRBJ2-2, with no clear D. Trimming took off 6 bases at V and 4 bases at J, with 6 bases between the two ends. The CDR3 spans 12 residues.

This rearrangement joins TRBV28 to TRBJ2-1; D uncertain. The CDR3 length is 15 residues. From germline, CDR1 is MDHEN and CDR2 SYDVKM. With 2 bases removed from V and 1 base from J, the gap between germline ends came to 9 bases. The CDR3 DNA reads TGTGCCAGCAGTTTAGTGCCGGTTTCCTACAATGAGCAGTTCTTC. Amino acid sequence: CASSLVPVSYNEQFF. The full variable domain, rest sourced from reference TRBV28 and TRBJ2-1, is DVKVTQSSRYLVKRTGEKVFLECVQDMDHENMFWYRQDPGLGLRLIYFSYDVKMKEKGDIPEGYSVSREKKERFSLILESASTNQTSMYLCASSLVPVSYNEQFFGPGTRLTVL.

J is TRBJ1-1 and V is TRBV6-5, with 11 positions matching TRBD1. With 6 bases clipped from V and 7 bases from J, the junction kept 4 bases outside the gene matches. CDR3 size: 13 residues. CDR1 is MNHEY, CDR2 SVGAGI, per germline. CDR3 region: CASSRDRGIEAFF. The CDR3, as DNA: TGTGCCAGCAGCCGGGACAGGGGGATTGAAGCTTTCTTT.

The chain has TRBV9 and TRBJ2-5, with 13 bases that match TRBD2. CDR1 and CDR2 (germline): SGDLS, YYNGEE. The CDR3 extends over 17 amino acids. The V gene end was trimmed by 4 bases and the J gene end by 0 bases; junction bases not matched to a gene: 6. The CDR3: CASSPGTSGTYQETQYF. In DNA form, the CDR3 reads TGTGCCAGCAGCCCCGGGACTAGCGGGACGTACCAAGAGACCCAGTACTTC.

The chain couples TRBV18 to TRBJ1-1, with a tentative D call TRBD1 (6 bases). The germline V and J ends were trimmed by 3 bases and 1 base, with 9 bases remaining between them. This CDR3 has 14 amino acids. Looked up from germline, CDR1 is KGHSH and CDR2 is LQKENI. Here the CDR3 reads CASSPTGSNTEAFF. In DNA form, the CDR3 reads TGTGCCAGCTCACCTACAGGGTCGAACACTGAAGCTTTCTTT. Looking up the rest from reference TRBV18 and TRBJ1-1 gives the full variable domain: NAGVMQNPRHLVRRRGQEARLRCSPMKGHSHVYWYRQLPEEGLKFMVYLQKENIIDESGMPKERFSAEFPKEGPSILRIQQVVRGDSAAYFCASSPTGSNTEAFFGQGTRLTVV.

The chain employs TRBV7-9 and TRBJ1-1; TRBD1 matches at 8 bases. V was clipped by 5 bases and J by 4 bases; unmatched bases: 9. This CDR3 is built from 15 residues. Per germline, CDR1 SEHNR and CDR2 FQNEAQ (reference sequence). DNA for the CDR3: TGTGCCAGCAGCGGCCGGACAGGGTGGGGCACTGAAGCTTTCTTT. Residues: CASSGRTGWGTEAFF.

This clone was counted a few times. V is TRBV5-4 and J is TRBJ2-5; 7 bases map to TRBD1. V gave up 3 bases and J gave up 5 bases; unmatched junction bases: 7. The germline V gene has CDR1 SGHNT and CDR2 YYREEE (reference sequence). The CDR3 consists of 14 residues. The CDR3 nucleotides are TGTGCCAGCAGCTCCAAGGACAGGTGGGAGACCCAGTACTTC. This sequence encodes CASSSKDRWETQYF.

The chain uses TRBV4-1 and TRBJ1-1, with 7 bases identical to TRBD1. The V segment lost 3 bases and the J segment 3 bases; nucleotides outside the gene matches: 4. This CDR3 spans 14 amino acids. Germline V lookup: CDR1 MGHRA, CDR2 YSYEKL. CDR3 DNA sequence: TGCGCCAGCAGCCAGTTGACAGGGTACACTGAAGCTTTCTTT. Translating it yields CASSQLTGYTEAFF.

The gene calls are TRBV9 and TRBJ1-3; unclear D gene. Germline V lookup: CDR1 SGDLS, CDR2 YYNGEE. Between the trimmed V and J ends, which lost 0 bases and 0 bases, there was a span of 13 bases. The CDR3 spans 17 residues. The CDR3 sequence is CASSVAPQAPSGNTIYF. As DNA, the CDR3 is TGTGCCAGCAGCGTAGCTCCGCAGGCCCCCTCTGGAAACACCATATATTTT.

The rearrangement joins TRBV19 to TRBJ2-6; 9 nucleotides agree with TRBD1. The CDR3 is made up of 19 amino acids. Germline trimming cut 1 base from V and 2 bases from J; bases unmatched to any gene: 9. Looked up from germline, CDR1 is LNHDA and CDR2 is SQIVND (reference sequence). The chain's CDR3 is CASSIGRGTGRTGANVLTF. The DNA of the CDR3 is TGTGCCAGTAGTATAGGGCGGGGGACAGGGAGGACTGGGGCCAACGTCCTGACTTTC.

The V gene is TRBV18, the J gene TRBJ1-4; D gene unclear. Germline CDR1 reads KGHSH; CDR2 reads LQKENI. The V and J ends lost 5 bases and 2 bases respectively, with 15 bases between them. The CDR3 spans 16 residues. The CDR3 DNA sequence: TGTGCCAGCTCAACCGTCCCTGCGGTGACTAATGAAAAACTGTTTTTT. Amino acid sequence: CASSTVPAVTNEKLFF.

The chain employs TRBV6-1 and TRBJ1-4; D is ambiguous. The CDR3 is made up of 13 amino acids. V was shortened by 3 bases and J by 7 bases, with 9 bases between the two germline ends. The germline CDR1 and CDR2 sequences are MNHNS and SASEGT. CDR3 protein: CASSEGGSEKLFF. The CDR3 bases are TGTGCCAGCAGTGAGGGAGGTTCTGAAAAACTGTTTTTT.

Here the CDR3 DNA reads TGTGCCAGCAGTGAAGGGAGCGGGGCCAACACAGATACGCAGTATTTT. It is translated as CASSEGSGANTDTQYF. The chain recombines TRBV2 with TRBJ2-3; 7 bases fit TRBD2. The CDR3 runs 16 residues. CDR1 and CDR2 from the germline V gene are SNHLY and FYNNEI. The V gene end was trimmed by 1 base and the J gene end by 2 bases; junction bases not matched to a gene: 6.

This chain uses TRBV11-3 with TRBJ1-3; D gene uncertain. The CDR3 extends over 16 amino acids. Germline CDR1 is SGHNT and CDR2 is YENEEA. V was shortened by 3 bases and J by 0 bases, with 12 bases between the two germline ends. CDR3 DNA sequence: TGTGCCAGCAGCTTTGATTCAGGCCACTCTGGAAACACCATATATTTT. It translates to CASSFDSGHSGNTIYF.

The J gene is TRBJ2-1, the V gene TRBV4-1; no firm D call. Trimming took 4 bases from V and 0 from J, leaving 16 bases between them. There are 17 residues in the CDR3. Germline loops: CDR1 MGHRA, CDR2 YSYEKL. CDR3 in amino acids: CASSRDPFPSSYNEQFF. The DNA for the CDR3 is TGCGCCAGCAGCCGAGATCCGTTCCCGAGCTCCTACAATGAGCAGTTCTTC.

In its sample, this clone was seen once. J is TRBJ2-1 and V is TRBV19; D might be TRBD2 (7 bases). The CDR3 spans 17 residues. V lost 3 bases, J lost 2 bases, and 17 bases lay in between. Germline V gives CDR1 LNHDA, CDR2 SQIVND (reference sequence). The DNA for the CDR3 is TGTGCCAGTAGTATCCCAGGGAGGGGGAAGACCTACAATGAGCAGTTCTTC. Translating gives CASSIPGRGKTYNEQFF.

The rearrangement joins TRBV7-9 to TRBJ2-3, with 10 bases lining up with TRBD2. V trimming: 5 bases; J trimming: 0 bases; junction bases outside the gene matches: 2. The germline gives CDR1 SEHNR, CDR2 FQNEAQ (reference sequence). The CDR3 has 15 residues. Here the CDR3 reads CASSVLAGSTDTQYF. CDR3 in DNA: TGTGCCAGCAGCGTACTAGCGGGAAGCACAGATACGCAGTATTTT. The full variable domain, its missing parts supplied by reference TRBV7-9 and TRBJ2-3, is DTGVSQNPRHKITKRGQNVTFRCDPISEHNRLYWYRQTLGQGPEFLTYFQNEAQLEKSRLLSDRFSAERPKGSFSTLEIQRTEQGDSAMYLCASSVLAGSTDTQYFGPGTRLTVL.

This chain links TRBV19 with TRBJ1-6; D gene unclear. Germline CDR1 LNHDA, CDR2 SQIVND (reference sequence). CDR3 length: 14 residues. V shed 2 bases and J shed 7 bases, with 9 bases lying between them. CDR3 nucleotide sequence: TGTGCCAGTAGTATACAGAGGTTCAATTCACCCCTCCACTTT. As protein: CASSIQRFNSPLHF.

The chain combines TRBV6-4 with TRBJ2-3; possible D gene TRBD1, 6 bases. This CDR3 region has 12 residues. Germline V lookup: CDR1 MRHNA, CDR2 SNTAGT. Between the trimmed V and J ends, which lost 6 bases and 6 bases, there was a span of 10 bases. The CDR3 DNA follows: TGTGCCAGCAGGCACAGGGTTGATACGCAGTATTTT. Protein: CASRHRVDTQYF.

The chain employs TRBV13 and TRBJ1-2, with a weak D call TRBD1 (6 bases). CDR3 size: 15 residues. The germline V gene encodes CDR1 PRHDT and CDR2 FYEKMQ (reference sequence). Trimming left V 5 bases short and J 0 bases short, with 13 bases between. The CDR3 here is CASSLQGYSNYGYTF. CDR3 in DNA: TGTGCCAGCAGCCTACAGGGCTACTCTAACTATGGCTACACCTTC. Full variable domain (missing parts from reference TRBV13 and TRBJ1-2): AAGVIQSPRHLIKEKRETATLKCYPIPRHDTVYWYQQGPGQDPQFLISFYEKMQSDKGSIPDRFSAQQFSDYHSELNMSSLELGDSALYFCASSLQGYSNYGYTFGSGTRLTVV.